The 5 T cell receptor beta chains given below trace back to one sample, sequenced in a study of beta chain features in type 1 diabetes. Every isolated RNA sample was fully reverse transcribed, so sequencing captured expressed TCRB transcripts. The data were produced by immunoSEQ multiplex PCR, yet TCRdb's version contains in-frame clones alone and is incomplete. The sample consists of some 140,000 clones, about a tenth of them appearing once. Sequenced input: central memory CD4+ T cells from blood. These receptors all come from a man younger than 35 in good health.

This clone has just a few counts. The V and J genes are TRBV25-1 and TRBJ2-1; 9 bases align to TRBD2. CDR3 length: 15 residues. Germline CDR1 is MGHDK and CDR2 is SYGVNS. The V segment lost 7 bases and the J segment 0 bases; nucleotides outside the gene matches: 4. The CDR3: CASKRGDISYNEQFF. CDR3 coding DNA: TGTGCCAGCAAGCGGGGGGATATCTCCTACAATGAGCAGTTCTTC.

This clone has a handful of counts. The chain combines TRBV9 with TRBJ2-3; 16 nucleotides line up with TRBD2. V was clipped by 4 bases and J by 4 bases; unmatched bases: 9. Germline CDR1 and CDR2: SGDLS and YYNGEE. This CDR3 comprises 18 residues. The CDR3 here is CASSRGTSGGAGADTQYF. The CDR3 bases are TGTGCCAGCAGCCGCGGGACTAGCGGGGGGGCCGGTGCAGATACGCAGTATTTT. Filled out from reference TRBV9 and TRBJ2-3, the complete variable domain reads DSGVTQTPKHLITATGQRVTLRCSPRSGDLSVYWYQQSLDQGLQFLIQYYNGEERAKGNILERFSAQQFPDLHSELNLSSLELGDSALYFCASSRGTSGGAGADTQYFGPGTRLTVL.

This clone has more than one count but fewer than ten. The chain has TRBV10-3 and TRBJ1-5, with a possible D match to TRBD1 (5 bases). CDR3 length: 15 amino acids. The germline V gene has CDR1 ENHRY and CDR2 SYGVKD. V lost 0 bases to trimming and J lost 11 bases, with 17 bases between them. The CDR3 loop reads CAISESGREAGAQHF. DNA for the CDR3: TGTGCCATCAGTGAGTCTGGCCGTGAAGCGGGGGCCCAGCATTTT.

The chain uses TRBV19 and TRBJ2-5; no firm D call. The DNA end lines up better with TRBJ2-7; the J call may be wrong. Germline CDR1 and CDR2: LNHDA and SQIVND (reference sequence). The CDR3 extends over 13 amino acids. The CDR3 protein is CASSITAEYEQYF. In nucleotides, the CDR3 is TGTGCCAGTAGTATCACAGCCGAATACGAGCAGTACTTC.

This clone appeared a few times. The V gene is TRBV30, the J gene TRBJ2-1; 9 positions match TRBD2. The V and J ends lost 4 bases and 6 bases, in that order; junction bases with no gene match: 7. CDR1 is GTSNPN and CDR2 is SVGIG in the germline V gene (reference sequence). This CDR3 has 14 residues. CDR3 in amino acids: CAWNGGGGRNEQFF. The CDR3 DNA reads TGTGCCTGGAATGGCGGGGGGGGCCGCAATGAGCAGTTCTTC.